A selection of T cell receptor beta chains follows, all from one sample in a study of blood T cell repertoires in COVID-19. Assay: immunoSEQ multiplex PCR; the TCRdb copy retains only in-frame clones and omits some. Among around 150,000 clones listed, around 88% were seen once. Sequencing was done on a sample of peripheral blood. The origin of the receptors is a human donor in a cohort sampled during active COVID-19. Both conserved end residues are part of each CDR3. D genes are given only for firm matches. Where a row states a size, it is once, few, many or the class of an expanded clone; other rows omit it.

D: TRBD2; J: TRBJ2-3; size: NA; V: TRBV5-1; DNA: TGCGCCAGCAGCCCAAGACTAGCGGGAGTTGGCACAGATACGCAGTATTTT; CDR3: CASSPRLAGVGTDTQYF
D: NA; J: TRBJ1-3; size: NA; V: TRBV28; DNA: TGTGCCAGCAGTTTCAGGGCGAGACACTCTGGAAACACCATATATTTT; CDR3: CASSFRARHSGNTIYF
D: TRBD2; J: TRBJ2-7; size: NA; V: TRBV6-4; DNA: TGTGCCAGCGATATAGCGGGAGAAGAGAACCCCTACGAGCAGTACTTC; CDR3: CASDIAGEENPYEQYF
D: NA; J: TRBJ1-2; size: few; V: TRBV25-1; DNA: TGTGCCAGCAGTGAATATAGTGCGGGTGGCTACACCTTC; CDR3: CASSEYSAGGYTF
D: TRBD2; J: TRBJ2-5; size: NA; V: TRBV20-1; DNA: TGCAGTGCTAGTCTAGCGGGTGGGGGAGAGACCCAGTACTTC; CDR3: CSASLAGGGETQYF
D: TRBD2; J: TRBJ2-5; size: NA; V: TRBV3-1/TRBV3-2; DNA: TGTGCCAGCAGCCTTTTTCGCGGGACTACTAAAGAGACCCAGTACTTC; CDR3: CASSLFRGTTKETQYF
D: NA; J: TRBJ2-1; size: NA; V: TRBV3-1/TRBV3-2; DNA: TGTGCCAGCAGCCCTGGGACAAGAGTCTTCTTC; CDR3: CASSPGTRVFF
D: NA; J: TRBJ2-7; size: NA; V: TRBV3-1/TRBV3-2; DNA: TGTGCCAGCAGCCGTGCTGAGCACGAGCAGTACTTC; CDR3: CASSRAEHEQYF
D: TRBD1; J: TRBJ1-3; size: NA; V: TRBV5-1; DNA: TGCGCCAGCAGCCCCAGGACAGGGTCGGGTGGAAACACCATATATTTT; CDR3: CASSPRTGSGGNTIYF
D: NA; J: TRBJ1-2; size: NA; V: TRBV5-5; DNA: TGTGCCAGCAGCTTTGCCCCAATTGGGGGCAGCTATGGCTACACCTTC; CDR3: CASSFAPIGGSYGYTF
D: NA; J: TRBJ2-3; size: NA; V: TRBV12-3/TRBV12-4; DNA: TGTGCCAGCAGTCCACGACCGGGTGATACGCAGTATTTT; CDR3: CASSPRPGDTQYF
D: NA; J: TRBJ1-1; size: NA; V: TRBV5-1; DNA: TGCGCCAGCAGCTTGGTTAGTGGAGGCACTGAAGCTTTCTTT; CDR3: CASSLVSGGTEAFF
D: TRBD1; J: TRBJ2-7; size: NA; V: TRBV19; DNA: TGTGCCAGTAGTACCCAAAGACAGGGGGCGGGCTACGAGCAGTACTTC; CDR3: CASSTQRQGAGYEQYF
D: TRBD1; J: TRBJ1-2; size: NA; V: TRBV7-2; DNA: TGTGCCAGCAGCTTAGCCGGACAGGGAAACTATGGCTACACCTTC; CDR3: CASSLAGQGNYGYTF
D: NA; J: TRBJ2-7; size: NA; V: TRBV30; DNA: TGTGCCTGGAAGGGACTTTCCTACGAGCAGTACTTC; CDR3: CAWKGLSYEQYF
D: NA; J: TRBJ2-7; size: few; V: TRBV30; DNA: TGTGCCTGGTCTCAGGGCGACGAGCAGTACTTC; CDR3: CAWSQGDEQYF
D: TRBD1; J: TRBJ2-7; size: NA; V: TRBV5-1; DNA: TGCGCCAGCAGCGCCGGGACAGGGGGTTTCAGCGTCGACGAGCAGTACTTC; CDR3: CASSAGTGGFSVDEQYF
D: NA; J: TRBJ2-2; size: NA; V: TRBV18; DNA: TGTGCCAGCTCACCAGGTGGGGGCGCGAACACCGGGGAGCTGTTTTTT; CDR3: CASSPGGGANTGELFF
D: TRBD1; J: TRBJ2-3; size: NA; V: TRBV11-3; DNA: TGTGCCAGCAGCACGTTCCGGGACAGGGGAATAGCGGGTACGCAGTATTTT; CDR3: CASSTFRDRGIAGTQYF
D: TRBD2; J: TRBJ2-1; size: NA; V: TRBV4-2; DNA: TGTGCCAGCAGCCAACGACGACTAGCGGGAGAGGGGGGCTCCTACAATGAGCAGTTCTTC; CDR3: CASSQRRLAGEGGSYNEQFF
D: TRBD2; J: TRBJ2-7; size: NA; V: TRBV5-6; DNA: TGTGCCAGCAGCTCGGGACTAGCCACCTACGAGCAGTACTTC; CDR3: CASSSGLATYEQYF
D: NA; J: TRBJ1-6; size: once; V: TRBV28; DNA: TGTGCCAGCAGTATGGTCGGGTCACCCCTCCACTTT; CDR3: CASSMVGSPLHF
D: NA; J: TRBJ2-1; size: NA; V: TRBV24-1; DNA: TGTGCCACCAGTGATCCCGGCGGTAGGAGGGTTGATGAGCAGTTCTTC; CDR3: CATSDPGGRRVDEQFF
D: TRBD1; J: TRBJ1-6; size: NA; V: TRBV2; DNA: TGTGCCAGCAGTGAAACAGGGGGTAATTCACCCCTCCACTTT; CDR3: CASSETGGNSPLHF
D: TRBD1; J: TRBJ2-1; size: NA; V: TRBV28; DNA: TGTGCCAGCAGGGGGACAGTCTGGGGGAATGAGCAGTTCTTC; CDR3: CASRGTVWGNEQFF
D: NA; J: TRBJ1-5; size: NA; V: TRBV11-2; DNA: TGTGCCAGCAGCTTAGATGGCCGGGAGGGTCAGGCCCAGCATTTT; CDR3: CASSLDGREGQAQHF
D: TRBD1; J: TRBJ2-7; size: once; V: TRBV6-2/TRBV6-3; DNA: TGTGCCAGCACCCCGGGACAGTCCACCTACGAGCAGTACTTC; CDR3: CASTPGQSTYEQYF
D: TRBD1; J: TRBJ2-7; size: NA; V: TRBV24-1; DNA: TGTGCCACCAGTCGGACAGGGAGCAACGAGCAGTACTTC; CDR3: CATSRTGSNEQYF
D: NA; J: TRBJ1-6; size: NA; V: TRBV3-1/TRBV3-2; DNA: TGTGCCAGCAGCCAAGAGCGGGGAGGTGATCCCCTTAATTCACCCCTCCACTTT; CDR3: CASSQERGGDPLNSPLHF
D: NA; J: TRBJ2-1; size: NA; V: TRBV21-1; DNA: TGTGCCAGCAGCAAAGTGGGCATCCCACAGTTCTTC; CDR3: CASSKVGIPQFF
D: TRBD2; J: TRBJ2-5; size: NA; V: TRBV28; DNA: TGTGCCAGCAGTTTGTTAGCGGGAGGGAGGCGGGAGACCCAGTACTTC; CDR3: CASSLLAGGRRETQYF